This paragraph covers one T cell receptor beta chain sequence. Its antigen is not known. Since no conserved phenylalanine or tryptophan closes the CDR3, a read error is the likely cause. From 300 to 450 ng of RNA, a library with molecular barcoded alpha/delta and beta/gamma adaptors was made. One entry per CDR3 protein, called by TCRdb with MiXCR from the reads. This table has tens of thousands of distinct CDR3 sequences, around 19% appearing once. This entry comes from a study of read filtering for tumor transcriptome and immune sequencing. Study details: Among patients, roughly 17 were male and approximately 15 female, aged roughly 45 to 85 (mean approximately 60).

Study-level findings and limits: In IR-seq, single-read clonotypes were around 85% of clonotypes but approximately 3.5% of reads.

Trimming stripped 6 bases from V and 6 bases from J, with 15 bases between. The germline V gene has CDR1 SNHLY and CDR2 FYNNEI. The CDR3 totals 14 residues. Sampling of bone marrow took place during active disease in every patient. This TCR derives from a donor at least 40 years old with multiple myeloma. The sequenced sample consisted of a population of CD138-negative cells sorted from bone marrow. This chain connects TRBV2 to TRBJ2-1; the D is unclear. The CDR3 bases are TGTGCCAGCAGGATTGGGCTCTGGGGCAATGAGCAGTTCTCC. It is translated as CASRIGLWGNEQFS.